This TCR beta chain is from a study of regulatory T cells in long-lasting Graves disease (dated by TCRdb to the early 2020s). Notes on the research overall: Patients with newly diagnosed Graves' disease had been on antithyroid drugs for under 3 months. This study used TCR sequencing and RNA sequencing of peripheral blood to compare persistent Graves' disease patients against newly diagnosed Graves' disease patients. The study was registered as a clinical trial and conducted in China. A total of roughly 33 samples were covered by TCR sequencing, comprising approximately 13 persistent and around 20 newly diagnosed Graves' disease patients. On the study overall, not on this receptor specifically: Compared with newly diagnosed patients, patients with persistent Graves' disease had lower TCR Shannon entropy and fewer highly expanded clones, which suggests clonal expansion. Only the TCR beta chain was sequenced and analyzed. Persistent patients shared more public clonotypes among themselves (fewer than 3,000) than newly diagnosed patients did (approximately 900). The small sample size was acknowledged by the authors as a limitation that may reduce accuracy. Peripheral blood alone was examined, since thyroid tissue, which constituted the primary lesion, could not be accessed. TRBV28, TRBJ1-2 and TRBJ2-5 were preferentially used in persistent disease, while TRBV20-1 and TRBJ2-1 were favored in newly diagnosed disease.

To prepare the library, multiplex PCR was applied. The instrument given in TCRdb is Illumina HiSeq 4000. iRepertoire HTBI primers and Arm-PCR amplification of CDR3 regions were used to construct TCR beta libraries. PCR products were gel purified before sequencing. In the original analysis: A total of roughly 67 TRBV and 14 TRBJ segments were identified across samples and were used for gene usage analysis of CDR3 amino acid clonotypes. Filtered high-quality paired reads were merged into contigs using COPE and FqMerger. Contigs were aligned with BLAST to IMGT TRBV, TRBD and TRBJ reference genes, and CDR3 was defined per IMGT. Highly expanded clones were defined as clonotypes with a frequency above 0.1%. Shannon entropy served as the measure of repertoire diversity, while the Gini coefficient captured V-J evenness. Clonotypes shared by more than one individual were considered public. Clones were called with MiXCR by TCRdb after fastp trimmed the public reads at Q25, and only in-frame beta chains were retained. Here each entry gathers all rows of one CDR3 protein and keeps the most common genes and DNA. These V and J calls derive from TCRdb rather than the authors' analysis. Counted in this sample were approximately 400,000 distinct CDR3 sequences; around 16% of them appeared once. The ten largest clones take up about 20% of the sample.

With respect to this clonotype: It has no known antigen specificity. Base quality data are lacking; no much larger clone is found one base away.

Read against the paper, the sample's time point label means: newly diagnosed GD, antithyroid drugs for less than 3 months. RNA was extracted from PBMCs in TRIzol for both TCR sequencing and RNA sequencing. The diagnosis of Graves' disease was made according to American Thyroid Association guidelines. Recruitment of patients was carried out at an endocrinology department in Xi'an, China. From each patient, roughly 9 milliliters of peripheral blood was collected into an EDTA anticoagulant tube. Ficoll Paque Plus density gradient separation was used to isolate PBMCs, and no further T cell sorting was done. An Agilent 2100 Bioanalyzer and agarose gel were used to check RNA quality, and a NanoDrop 2000 was used to measure RNA concentration. Including cysteine and phenylalanine, the CDR3 has 14 amino acids. Here the CDR3 DNA is all that survives: 42 bases in frame from base 1. Trimming costs V 7 bases and J 5 bases, and their ends lie 15 bases apart. The CDR1 and CDR2 encoded by the germline V gene are SGHRS and YFSETQ.

This sequence originates from a female donor with Graves disease. The source material was peripheral blood mononuclear cells (PBMCs), sampled at new diagnosis, from a patient treated with antithyroid drugs. The V gene is TRBV5-1 and the J gene is TRBJ2-2; the D gene cannot be resolved reliably. CDR3 protein: CASSPHEATGELFF. The base sequence is TGCGCCAGCTCCCCCCATGAGGCAACCGGGGAGCTGTTTTTT.